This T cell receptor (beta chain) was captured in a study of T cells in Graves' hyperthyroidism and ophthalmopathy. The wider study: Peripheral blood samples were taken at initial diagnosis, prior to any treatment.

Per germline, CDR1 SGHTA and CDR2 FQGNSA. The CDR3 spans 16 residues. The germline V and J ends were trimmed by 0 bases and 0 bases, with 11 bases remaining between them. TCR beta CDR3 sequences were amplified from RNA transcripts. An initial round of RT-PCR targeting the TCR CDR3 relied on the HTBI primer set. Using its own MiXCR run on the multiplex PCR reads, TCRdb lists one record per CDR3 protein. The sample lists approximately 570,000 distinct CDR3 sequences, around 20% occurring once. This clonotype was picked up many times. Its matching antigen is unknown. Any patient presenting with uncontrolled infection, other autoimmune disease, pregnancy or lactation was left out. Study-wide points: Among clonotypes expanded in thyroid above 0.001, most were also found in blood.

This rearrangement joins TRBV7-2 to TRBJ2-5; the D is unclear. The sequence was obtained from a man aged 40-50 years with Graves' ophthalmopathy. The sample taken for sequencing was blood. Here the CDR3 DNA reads TGTGCCAGCAGCTTAGCGGGCCGAGGTTACCAAGAGACCCAGTACTTC. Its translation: CASSLAGRGYQETQYF. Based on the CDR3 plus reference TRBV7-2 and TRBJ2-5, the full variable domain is GAGVSQSPSNKVTEKGKDVELRCDPISGHTALYWYRQSLGQGLEFLIYFQGNSAPDKSGLPSDRFSAERTGGSVSTLTIQRTQQEDSAVYLCASSLAGRGYQETQYFGPGTRLLVL.